This is a list of T cell receptor beta chains from one sample in a study of OX40 agonist ivuxolimab in advanced cancers. The method was immunoSEQ multiplex PCR; TCRdb's version includes in-frame clones alone and lacks a portion of them. The sample shows about 78,000 clones, around 91% of them seen only once. The sequenced sample was CD4+ or CD8+ T cells sorted from blood, obtained in a trial of the OX40 agonist ivuxolimab. Source of these receptors: an adult with an advanced solid tumor such as melanoma, head and neck, liver or kidney cancer. The conserved cysteine and the conserved F or W are not part of the CDR3 here. The order of the fields is CDR3 length, clone size, V gene, J gene, CDR3 protein. A row's size may be missing; if present it is once, few, many or a size class.

>11|.|TRBV18|TRBJ1-2
ASSPDSNYGYT
>11|.|TRBV5-1|TRBJ2-5
ASSPTFQETQY
>12|once|TRBV25-1|TRBJ2-7
ASSAGTATYEQY
>12|few|TRBV7-2|TRBJ1-1
ASSHGRSSTEAF
>15|.|TRBV15|TRBJ2-1
ATSRLGTGSSYNEQF
>13|once|TRBV7-2|TRBJ2-5
ASSLRGGGGETQY
>13|.|TRBV6-5|TRBJ1-5
ASSYRGYSNQPQH
>11|.|TRBV2|TRBJ1-2
ASSPGQGSGYT
>14|once|TRBV5-4|TRBJ2-1
ASSLGVFPSYNEQF
>12|.|TRBV5-1|TRBJ2-1
ASSLEAKYNEQF
>12|.|TRBV5-1|TRBJ2-4
ASSLGGAPDIQY
>12|once|TRBV7-2|TRBJ1-1
ASSLRMGDTEAF
>10|.|TRBV7-2|TRBJ2-3
ASSLMGDTQY
>12|.|TRBV27|TRBJ1-3
ASSLRGAGNTIY
>15|.|TRBV19|TRBJ2-7
ASSIRRLAGGSYEQY
>12|.|TRBV2|TRBJ2-3
ADREAAGPDTQY
>15|.|TRBV5-1|TRBJ1-6
ASSLGTGLAVNSPLH
>12|.|TRBV5-1|TRBJ2-3
ASSSEFRADTQY
>12|.|TRBV28|TRBJ1-3
ASTISGAGNTIY